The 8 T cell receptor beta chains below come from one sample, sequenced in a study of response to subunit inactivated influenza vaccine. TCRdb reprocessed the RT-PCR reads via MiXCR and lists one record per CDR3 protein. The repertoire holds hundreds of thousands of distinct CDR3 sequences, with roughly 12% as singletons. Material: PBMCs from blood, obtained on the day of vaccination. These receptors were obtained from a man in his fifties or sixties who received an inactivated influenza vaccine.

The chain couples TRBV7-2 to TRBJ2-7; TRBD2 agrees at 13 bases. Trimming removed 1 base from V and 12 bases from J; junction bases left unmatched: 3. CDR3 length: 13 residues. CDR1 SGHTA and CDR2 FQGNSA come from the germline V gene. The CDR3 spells CASSLGTSGGLYF. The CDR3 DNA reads TGTGCCAGCAGCTTAGGGACTAGCGGGGGCCTGTACTTC. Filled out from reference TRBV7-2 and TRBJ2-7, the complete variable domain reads GAGVSQSPSNKVTEKGKDVELRCDPISGHTALYWYRQSLGQGLEFLIYFQGNSAPDKSGLPSDRFSAERTGGSVSTLTIQRTQQEDSAVYLCASSLGTSGGLYFGPGTRLTVT.

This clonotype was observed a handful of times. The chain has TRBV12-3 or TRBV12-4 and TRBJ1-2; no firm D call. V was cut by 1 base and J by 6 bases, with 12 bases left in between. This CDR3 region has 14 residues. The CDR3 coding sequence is TGTGCCAGCAGTTTAGTTCCTCAAGAGGATGGCTACACCTTC. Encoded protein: CASSLVPQEDGYTF.

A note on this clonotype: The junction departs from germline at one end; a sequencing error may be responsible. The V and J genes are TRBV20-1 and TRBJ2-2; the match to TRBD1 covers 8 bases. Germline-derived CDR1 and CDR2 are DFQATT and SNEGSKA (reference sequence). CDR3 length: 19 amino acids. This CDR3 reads CCARVVVPTGELDTGELFF. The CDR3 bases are TGCTGTGCTAGAGTTGTGGTTCCGACAGGGGAGTTGGACACCGGGGAGCTGTTTTTT.

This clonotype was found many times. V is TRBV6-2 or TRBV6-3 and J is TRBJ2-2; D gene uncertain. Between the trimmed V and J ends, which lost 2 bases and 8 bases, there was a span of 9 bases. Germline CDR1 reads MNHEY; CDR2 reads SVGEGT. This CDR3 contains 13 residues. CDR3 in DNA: TGTGCCAGCAGTTACGGGGTCCGTGGGGAGCTGTTTTTT. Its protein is CASSYGVRGELFF.

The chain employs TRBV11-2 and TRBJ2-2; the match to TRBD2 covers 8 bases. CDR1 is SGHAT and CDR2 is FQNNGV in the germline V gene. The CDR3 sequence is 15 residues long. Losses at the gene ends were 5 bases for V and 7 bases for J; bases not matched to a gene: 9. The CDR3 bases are TGTGCCAGCAGCGCCCAACGGGGGGGCTTCGGGGAGCTGTTTTTT. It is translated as CASSAQRGGFGELFF.

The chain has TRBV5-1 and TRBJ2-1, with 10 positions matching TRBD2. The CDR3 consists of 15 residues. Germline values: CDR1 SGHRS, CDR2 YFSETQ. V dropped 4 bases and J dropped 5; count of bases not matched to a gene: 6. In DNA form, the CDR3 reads TGCGCCAGCAGCACAGTTAGCGGGGGGCACAATGAGCAGTTCTTC. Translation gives CASSTVSGGHNEQFF.

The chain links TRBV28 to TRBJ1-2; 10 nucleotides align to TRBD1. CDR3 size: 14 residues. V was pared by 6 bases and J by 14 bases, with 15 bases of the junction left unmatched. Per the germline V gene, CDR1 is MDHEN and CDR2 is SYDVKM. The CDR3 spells CASRERQGAPPLTF. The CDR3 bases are TGTGCCAGCAGGGAGAGACAGGGGGCTCCTCCTCTTACCTTC.

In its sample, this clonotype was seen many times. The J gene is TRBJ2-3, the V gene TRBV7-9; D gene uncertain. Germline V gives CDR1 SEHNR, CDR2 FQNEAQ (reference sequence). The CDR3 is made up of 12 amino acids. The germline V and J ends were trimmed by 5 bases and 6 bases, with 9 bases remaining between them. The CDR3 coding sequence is TGTGCCAGCAGCCGATACCAGGATACGCAGTATTTT. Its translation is CASSRYQDTQYF.